This TCR beta chain was profiled in a study of T cells of healthy individuals (dated by TCRdb to between 2017 and 2018). The library was obtained by 5' RACE. The sample was run on an Illumina MiSeq. TCRdb passed the public sequencing reads through fastp at Q25 and MiXCR, retaining productive beta sequences. CDR3 protein sequences are deduplicated, and each keeps its most common genes and DNA. In all, the sample holds about 100,000 distinct CDR3 sequences, and roughly 18% of those were seen once. The ten most abundant clones make up more than 5.5% of the sample. Only a few counts were recorded for this clonotype. This receptor's antigen is unknown. Per-base quality was not reported, and no clone a single base away is much larger than it. CDR3 length: 14 amino acids, cysteine to phenylalanine. Kept here is only the CDR3 DNA, which spans 42 bases and is read in frame from base 1. V is cut by 4 bases and J by 8 bases, and the space between the germline ends is 15 bases.

This chain joins TRBV12-3 or TRBV12-4 to TRBJ2-1; a weak D assignment points to TRBD1 (5 bases agree). This TCR came from a human donor in good health. The base sequence is TGTGCCAGCAGTTCAGGGCTTGGCCTTGATGAGCAGTTCTTC. This encodes CASSSGLGLDEQFF.